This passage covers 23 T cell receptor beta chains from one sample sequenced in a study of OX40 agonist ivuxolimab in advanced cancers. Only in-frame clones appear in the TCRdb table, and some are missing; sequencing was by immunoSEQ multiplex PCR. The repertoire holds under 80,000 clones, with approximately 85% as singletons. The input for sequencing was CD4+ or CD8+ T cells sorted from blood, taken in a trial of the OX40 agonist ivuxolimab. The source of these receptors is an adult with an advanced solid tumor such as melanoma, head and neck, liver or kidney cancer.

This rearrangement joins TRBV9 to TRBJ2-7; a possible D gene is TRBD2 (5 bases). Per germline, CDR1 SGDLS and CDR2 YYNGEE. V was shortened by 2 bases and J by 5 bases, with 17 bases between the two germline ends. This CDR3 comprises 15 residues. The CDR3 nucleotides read TGTGCCAGCAGCGTGAGTTGGGGTGGGAGCAACGAGCAGTACTTC. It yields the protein CASSVSWGGSNEQYF. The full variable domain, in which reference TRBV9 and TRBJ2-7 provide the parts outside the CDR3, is DSGVTQTPKHLITATGQRVTLRCSPRSGDLSVYWYQQSLDQGLQFLIQYYNGEERAKGNILERFSAQQFPDLHSELNLSSLELGDSALYFCASSVSWGGSNEQYFGPGTRLTVT.

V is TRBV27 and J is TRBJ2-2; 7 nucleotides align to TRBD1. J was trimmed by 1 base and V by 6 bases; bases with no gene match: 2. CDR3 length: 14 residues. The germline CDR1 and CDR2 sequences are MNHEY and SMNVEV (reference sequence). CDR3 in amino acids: CASRTGVNTGELFF. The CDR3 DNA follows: TGTGCCAGCAGAACAGGGGTGAACACCGGGGAGCTGTTTTTT.

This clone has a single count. The CDR3 nucleotides are TGCGCCAGCAGCTGGGACAGGGCAGATTACACTGAAGCTTTCTTT. Its translation is CASSWDRADYTEAFF. The chain combines TRBV5-1 with TRBJ1-1, with 9 bases matching TRBD1. Trimming took 3 bases from V and 3 from J; bases not matched to a gene: 6. CDR1 is SGHRS, CDR2 YFSETQ, per germline. The CDR3 loop spans 15 amino acids. Complete variable domain (other parts from reference TRBV5-1 and TRBJ1-1): KAGVTQTPRYLIKTRGQQVTLSCSPISGHRSVSWYQQTPGQGLQFLFEYFSETQRNKGNFPGRFSGRQFSNSRSEMNVSTLELGDSALYLCASSWDRADYTEAFFGQGTRLTVV.

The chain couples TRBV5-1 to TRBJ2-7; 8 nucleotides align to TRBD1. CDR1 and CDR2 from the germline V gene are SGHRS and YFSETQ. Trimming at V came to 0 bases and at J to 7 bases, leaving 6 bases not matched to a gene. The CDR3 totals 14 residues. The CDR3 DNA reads TGCGCCAGCAGCTTGGTACAGGGGGGTGGAGAGCAGTACTTC. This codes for CASSLVQGGGEQYF.

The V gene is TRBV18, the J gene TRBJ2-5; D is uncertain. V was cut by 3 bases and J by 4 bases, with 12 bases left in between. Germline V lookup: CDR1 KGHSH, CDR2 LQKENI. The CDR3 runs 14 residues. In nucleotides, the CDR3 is TGTGCCAGCTCACCTAGGAAAGAAGGAGAGACCCAGTACTTC. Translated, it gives CASSPRKEGETQYF.

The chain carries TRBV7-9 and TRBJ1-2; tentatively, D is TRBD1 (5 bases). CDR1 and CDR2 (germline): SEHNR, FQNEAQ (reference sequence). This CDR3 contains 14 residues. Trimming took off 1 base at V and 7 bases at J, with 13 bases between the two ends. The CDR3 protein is CASSLVGGERGYTF. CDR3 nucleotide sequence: TGTGCCAGCAGCTTAGTTGGGGGGGAGCGTGGCTACACCTTC.

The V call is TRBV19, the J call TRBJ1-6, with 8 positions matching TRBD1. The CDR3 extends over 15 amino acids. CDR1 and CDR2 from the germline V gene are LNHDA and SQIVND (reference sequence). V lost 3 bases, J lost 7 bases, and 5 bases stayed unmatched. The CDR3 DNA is TGTGCCAGTAGTATTACGGGGACAGGAAATTCACCCCTCCACTTT. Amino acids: CASSITGTGNSPLHF. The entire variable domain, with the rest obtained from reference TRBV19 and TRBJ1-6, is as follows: DGGITQSPKYLFRKEGQNVTLSCEQNLNHDAMYWYRQDPGQGLRLIYYSQIVNDFQKGDIAEGYSVSREKKESFPLTVTSAQKNPTAFYLCASSITGTGNSPLHFGNGTRLTVT.

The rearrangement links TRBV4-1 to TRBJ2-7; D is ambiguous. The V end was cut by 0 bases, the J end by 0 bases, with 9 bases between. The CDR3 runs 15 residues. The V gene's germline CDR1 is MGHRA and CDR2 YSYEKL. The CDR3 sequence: CASSQDFWSSYEQYF. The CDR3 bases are TGCGCCAGCAGCCAAGATTTTTGGAGCTCCTACGAGCAGTACTTC.

The CDR3 loop reads CASTEVRNTEAFF. The CDR3 DNA reads as TGTGCCAGTACGGAAGTTAGGAACACTGAAGCTTTCTTT. This chain joins TRBV19 and TRBJ1-1; D uncertain. The length of the CDR3 is 13 residues. V was clipped by 7 bases and J by 1 base, with 10 bases between them. CDR1 and CDR2 (germline): LNHDA, SQIVND (reference sequence). Looking up the rest from reference TRBV19 and TRBJ1-1 gives the full variable domain: DGGITQSPKYLFRKEGQNVTLSCEQNLNHDAMYWYRQDPGQGLRLIYYSQIVNDFQKGDIAEGYSVSREKKESFPLTVTSAQKNPTAFYLCASTEVRNTEAFFGQGTRLTVV.

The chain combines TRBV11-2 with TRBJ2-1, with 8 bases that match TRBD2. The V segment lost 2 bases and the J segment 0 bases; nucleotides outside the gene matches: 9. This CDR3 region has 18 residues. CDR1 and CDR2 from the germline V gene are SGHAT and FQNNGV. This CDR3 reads CASSLNALRGGSYNEQFF. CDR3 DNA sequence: TGTGCCAGCAGCTTAAATGCCCTCCGGGGGGGCTCCTACAATGAGCAGTTCTTC.

The CDR3 spells CASRRSKAQTSYEQYF. DNA of the CDR3: TGTGCCAGCAGACGAAGTAAGGCGCAGACGTCCTACGAGCAGTACTTC. This chain connects TRBV21-1 to TRBJ2-7. TRBV21-1 is an annotated pseudogene. The CDR3 is made up of 16 amino acids.

DNA for the CDR3: TGTGCCAGCAGCGTCACGGGGGACGAGTCAAACACCATATATTTT. Translating it yields CASSVTGDESNTIYF. The chain recombines TRBV9 with TRBJ1-3; possibly TRBD1 for D (5 bases). This CDR3 is 15 amino acids long. Trimming pared 2 bases from V and 6 bases from J, leaving 15 bases between. Germline CDR1 reads SGDLS; CDR2 reads YYNGEE.

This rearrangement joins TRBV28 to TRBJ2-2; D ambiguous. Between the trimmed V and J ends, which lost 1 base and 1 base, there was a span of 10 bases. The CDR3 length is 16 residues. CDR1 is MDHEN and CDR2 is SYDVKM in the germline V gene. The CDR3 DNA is TGTGCCAGCAGTTTATTCCCTGGAAGGAACACCGGGGAGCTGTTTTTT. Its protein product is CASSLFPGRNTGELFF. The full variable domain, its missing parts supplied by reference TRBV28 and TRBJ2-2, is DVKVTQSSRYLVKRTGEKVFLECVQDMDHENMFWYRQDPGLGLRLIYFSYDVKMKEKGDIPEGYSVSREKKERFSLILESASTNQTSMYLCASSLFPGRNTGELFFGEGSRLTVL.

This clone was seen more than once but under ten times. The CDR3 loop reads CASSLTLSGTGELFF. In nucleotides, the CDR3 is TGTGCCAGCAGCTTAACCCTATCGGGCACCGGGGAGCTGTTTTTT. This chain links TRBV7-3 with TRBJ2-2; D gene ambiguous. The ends were cut back, 0 bases at V and 4 bases at J, with 9 bases in the middle. CDR1 and CDR2 (germline): SGHTA, FQGTGA. The CDR3 runs 15 residues.

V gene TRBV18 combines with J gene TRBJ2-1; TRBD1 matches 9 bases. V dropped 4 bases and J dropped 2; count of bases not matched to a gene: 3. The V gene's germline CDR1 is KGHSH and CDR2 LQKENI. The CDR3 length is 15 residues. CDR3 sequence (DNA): TGTGCCAGCTCACGCGGGACAGGGACCTACAATGAGCAGTTCTTC. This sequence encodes CASSRGTGTYNEQFF.

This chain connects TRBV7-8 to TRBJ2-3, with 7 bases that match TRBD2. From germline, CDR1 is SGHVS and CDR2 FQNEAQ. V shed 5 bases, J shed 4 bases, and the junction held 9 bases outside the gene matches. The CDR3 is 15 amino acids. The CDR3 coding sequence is TGTGCCAGCAGCGCGGGACTACCCCTCCCAGATACGCAGTATTTT. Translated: CASSAGLPLPDTQYF.

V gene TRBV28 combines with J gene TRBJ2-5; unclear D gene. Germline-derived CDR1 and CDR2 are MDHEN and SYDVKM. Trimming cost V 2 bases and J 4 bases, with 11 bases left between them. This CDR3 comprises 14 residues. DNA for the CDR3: TGTGCCAGCAGTTTACCTCGGGTGGGAGAGACCCAGTACTTC. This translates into CASSLPRVGETQYF.

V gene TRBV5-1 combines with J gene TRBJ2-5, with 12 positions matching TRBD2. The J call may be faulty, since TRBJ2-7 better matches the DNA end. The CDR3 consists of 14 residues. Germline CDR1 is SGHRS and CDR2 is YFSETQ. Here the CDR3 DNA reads TGCGCCAGCAGCTTGGGGACTAGCGGGGACGAGCAGTACTTC. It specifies CASSLGTSGDEQYF.

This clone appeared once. The CDR3 bases are TGTGCCAGCAGCAGCGCTAGGGGGTCCTACAATGAGCAGTTCTTC. It specifies CASSSARGSYNEQFF. The chain carries TRBV6-6 and TRBJ2-1; D may be TRBD1 (6 bases). Germline V gene data show CDR1 as MNHNY and CDR2 as SVGAGI (reference sequence). Trimming stripped 6 bases from V and 1 base from J, with 13 bases between. This CDR3 spans 15 amino acids.

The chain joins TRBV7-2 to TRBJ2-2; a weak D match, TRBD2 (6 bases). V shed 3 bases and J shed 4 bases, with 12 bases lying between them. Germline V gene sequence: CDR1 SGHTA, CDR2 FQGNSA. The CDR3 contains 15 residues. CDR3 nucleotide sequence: TGTGCCAGCAGCTTGCTTTCAGCGGGCACCGGGGAGCTGTTTTTT. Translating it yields CASSLLSAGTGELFF.

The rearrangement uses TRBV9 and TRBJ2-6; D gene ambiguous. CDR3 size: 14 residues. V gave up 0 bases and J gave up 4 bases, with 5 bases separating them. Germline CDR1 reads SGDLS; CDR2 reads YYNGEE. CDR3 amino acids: CASSVGPGANVLTF. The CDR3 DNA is TGTGCCAGCAGCGTAGGGCCAGGGGCCAACGTCCTGACTTTC.

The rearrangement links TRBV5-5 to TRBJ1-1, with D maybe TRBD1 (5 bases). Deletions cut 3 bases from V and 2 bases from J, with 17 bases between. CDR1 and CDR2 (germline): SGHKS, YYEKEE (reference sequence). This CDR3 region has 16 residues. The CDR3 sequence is CASSWRAAGTNTEAFF. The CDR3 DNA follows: TGTGCCAGCAGCTGGCGGGCCGCAGGGACTAACACTGAAGCTTTCTTT.

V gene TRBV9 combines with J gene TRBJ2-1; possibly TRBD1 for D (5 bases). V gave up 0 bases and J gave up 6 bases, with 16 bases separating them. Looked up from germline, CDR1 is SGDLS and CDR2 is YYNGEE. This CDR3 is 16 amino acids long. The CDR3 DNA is TGTGCCAGCAGCGTAGCTCCCACAGGCCCTCCCAATGAGCAGTTCTTC. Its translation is CASSVAPTGPPNEQFF.